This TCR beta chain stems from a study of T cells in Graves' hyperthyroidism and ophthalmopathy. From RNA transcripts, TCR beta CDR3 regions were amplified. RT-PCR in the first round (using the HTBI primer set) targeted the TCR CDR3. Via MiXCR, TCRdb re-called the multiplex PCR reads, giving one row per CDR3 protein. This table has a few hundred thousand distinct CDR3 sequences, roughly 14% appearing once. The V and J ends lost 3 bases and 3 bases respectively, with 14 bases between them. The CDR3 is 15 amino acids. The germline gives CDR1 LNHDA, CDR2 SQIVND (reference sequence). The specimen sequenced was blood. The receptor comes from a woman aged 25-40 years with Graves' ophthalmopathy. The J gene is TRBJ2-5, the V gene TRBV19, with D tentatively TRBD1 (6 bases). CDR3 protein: CASSINGDNKETQYF. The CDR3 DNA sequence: TGTGCCAGTAGTATTAACGGGGACAACAAAGAGACCCAGTACTTC.